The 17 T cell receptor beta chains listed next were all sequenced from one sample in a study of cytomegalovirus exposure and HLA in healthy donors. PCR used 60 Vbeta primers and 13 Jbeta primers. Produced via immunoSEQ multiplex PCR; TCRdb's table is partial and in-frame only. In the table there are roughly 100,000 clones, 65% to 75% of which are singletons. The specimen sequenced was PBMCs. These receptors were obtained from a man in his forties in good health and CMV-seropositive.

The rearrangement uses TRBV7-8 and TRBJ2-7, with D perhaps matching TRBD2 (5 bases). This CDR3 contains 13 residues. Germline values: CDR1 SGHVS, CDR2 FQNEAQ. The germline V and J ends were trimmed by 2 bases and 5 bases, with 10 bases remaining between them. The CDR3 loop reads CASSLRGSNEQYF. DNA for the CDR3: TGTGCCAGCAGCTTAAGAGGGAGCAACGAGCAGTACTTC.

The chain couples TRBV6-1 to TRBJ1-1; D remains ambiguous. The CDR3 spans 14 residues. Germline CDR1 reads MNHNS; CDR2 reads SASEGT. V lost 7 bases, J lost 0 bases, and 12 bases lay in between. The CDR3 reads CASTSRGLNTEAFF. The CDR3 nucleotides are TGTGCCAGCACCTCCAGAGGTTTGAACACTGAAGCTTTCTTT.

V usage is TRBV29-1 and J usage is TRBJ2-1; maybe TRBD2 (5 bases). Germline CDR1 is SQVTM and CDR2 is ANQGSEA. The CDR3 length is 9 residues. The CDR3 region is CSGGGEQFF. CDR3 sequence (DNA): TGCAGTGGAGGCGGTGAGCAGTTCTTC.

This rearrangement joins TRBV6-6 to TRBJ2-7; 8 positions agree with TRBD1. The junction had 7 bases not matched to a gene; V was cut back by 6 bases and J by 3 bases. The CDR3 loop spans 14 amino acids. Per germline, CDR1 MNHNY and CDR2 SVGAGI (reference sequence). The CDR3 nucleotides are TGTGCCAGCAGGGGACAGGCCTTGAGCTACGAGCAGTACTTC. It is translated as CASRGQALSYEQYF.

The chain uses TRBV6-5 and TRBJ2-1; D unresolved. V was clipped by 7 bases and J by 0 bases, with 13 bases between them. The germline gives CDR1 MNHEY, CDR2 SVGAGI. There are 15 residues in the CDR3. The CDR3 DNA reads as TGTGCCAGCAAAACCTCGCCAGGCTCCTACAATGAGCAGTTCTTC. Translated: CASKTSPGSYNEQFF.

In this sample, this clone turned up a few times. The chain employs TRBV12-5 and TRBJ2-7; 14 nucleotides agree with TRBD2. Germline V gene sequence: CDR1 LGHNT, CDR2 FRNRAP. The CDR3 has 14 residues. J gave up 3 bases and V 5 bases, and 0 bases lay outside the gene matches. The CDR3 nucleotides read TGTGCTAGTGGTGGACTAGCGGGAGGCTACGAGCAGTACGTC. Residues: CASGGLAGGYEQYV.

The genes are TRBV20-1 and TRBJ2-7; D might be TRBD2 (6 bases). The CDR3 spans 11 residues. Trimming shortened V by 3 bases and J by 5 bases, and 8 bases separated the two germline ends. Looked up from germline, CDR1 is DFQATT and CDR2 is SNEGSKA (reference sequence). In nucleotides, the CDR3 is TGCAGTGCTAGGGGCGGGAACGAGCAGTACGTC. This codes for CSARGGNEQYV.

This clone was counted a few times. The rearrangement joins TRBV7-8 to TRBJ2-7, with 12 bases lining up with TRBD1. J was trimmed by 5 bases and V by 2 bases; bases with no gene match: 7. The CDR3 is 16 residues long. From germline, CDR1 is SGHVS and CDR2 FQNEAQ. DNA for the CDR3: TGTGCCAGCAGCTTATCGCGGGGGACAGGGGGCAACGAGCAGTACGTC. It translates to CASSLSRGTGGNEQYV.

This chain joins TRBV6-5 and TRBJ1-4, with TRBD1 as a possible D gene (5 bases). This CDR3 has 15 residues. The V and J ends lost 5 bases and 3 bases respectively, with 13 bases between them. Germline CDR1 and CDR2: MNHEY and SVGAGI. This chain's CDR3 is CASSPTWGANEKLFF. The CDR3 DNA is TGTGCCAGCAGTCCTACTTGGGGGGCTAATGAAAAACTGTTTTTT.

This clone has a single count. The CDR3 region has the DNA TGTGCCAGTATTATTGGGACCGGGGGCACTGAAGCTTTCTTT. This gives the protein CASIIGTGGTEAFF. The V and J genes are TRBV19 and TRBJ1-1; maybe TRBD1 (5 bases). Germline V gene data show CDR1 as LNHDA and CDR2 as SQIVND (reference sequence). Between the trimmed V and J ends, which lost 7 bases and 4 bases, there was a span of 16 bases. The CDR3 contains 14 residues.

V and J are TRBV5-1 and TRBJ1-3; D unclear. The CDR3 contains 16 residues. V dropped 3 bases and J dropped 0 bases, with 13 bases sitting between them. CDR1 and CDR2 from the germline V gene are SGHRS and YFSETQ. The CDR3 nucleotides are TGCGCCAGCAGCTCCGACATTTTGAGCTCTGGAAACACCATATATTTT. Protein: CASSSDILSSGNTIYF.

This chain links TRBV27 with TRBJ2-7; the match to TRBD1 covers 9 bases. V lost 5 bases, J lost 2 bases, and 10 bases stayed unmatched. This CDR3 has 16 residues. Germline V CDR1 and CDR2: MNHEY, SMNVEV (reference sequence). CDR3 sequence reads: CASSKRGQGVPYEQYV. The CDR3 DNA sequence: TGTGCCAGCAGTAAGAGGGGACAGGGTGTCCCCTACGAGCAGTACGTC.

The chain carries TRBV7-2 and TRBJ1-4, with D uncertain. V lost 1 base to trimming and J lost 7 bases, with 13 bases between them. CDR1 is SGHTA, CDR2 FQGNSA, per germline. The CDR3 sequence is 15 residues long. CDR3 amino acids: CASSLVVGTGEKLFF. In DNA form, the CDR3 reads TGTGCCAGCAGCTTAGTCGTGGGCACCGGTGAAAAACTGTTTTTT.

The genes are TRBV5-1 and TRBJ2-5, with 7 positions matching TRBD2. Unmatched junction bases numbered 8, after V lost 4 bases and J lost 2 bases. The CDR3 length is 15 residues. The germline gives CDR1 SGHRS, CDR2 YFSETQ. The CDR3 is CASSRTGTTQETQYF. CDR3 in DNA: TGCGCCAGCAGCAGGACCGGGACTACGCAAGAGACCCAGTACTTC.

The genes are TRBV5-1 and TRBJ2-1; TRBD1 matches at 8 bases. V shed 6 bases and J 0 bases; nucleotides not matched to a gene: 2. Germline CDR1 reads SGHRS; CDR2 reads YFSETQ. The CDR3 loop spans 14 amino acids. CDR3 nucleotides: TGCGCCAGCATGGGACAGGACTCCTACAATGAGCAGTTCTTC. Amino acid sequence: CASMGQDSYNEQFF.

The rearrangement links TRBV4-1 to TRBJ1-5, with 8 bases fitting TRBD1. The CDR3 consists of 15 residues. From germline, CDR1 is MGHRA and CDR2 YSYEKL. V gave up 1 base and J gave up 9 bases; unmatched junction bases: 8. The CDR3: CASSQGAGGRWPQHF. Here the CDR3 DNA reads TGCGCCAGCAGCCAAGGAGCAGGGGGCCGCTGGCCCCAGCATTTT.

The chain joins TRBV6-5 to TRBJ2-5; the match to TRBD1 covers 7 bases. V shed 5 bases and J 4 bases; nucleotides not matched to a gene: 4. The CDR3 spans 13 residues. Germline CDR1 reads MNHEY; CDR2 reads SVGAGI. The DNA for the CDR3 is TGTGCCAGCAGTCGACAGGGAAGAGAGACCCAGTACTTC. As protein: CASSRQGRETQYF.